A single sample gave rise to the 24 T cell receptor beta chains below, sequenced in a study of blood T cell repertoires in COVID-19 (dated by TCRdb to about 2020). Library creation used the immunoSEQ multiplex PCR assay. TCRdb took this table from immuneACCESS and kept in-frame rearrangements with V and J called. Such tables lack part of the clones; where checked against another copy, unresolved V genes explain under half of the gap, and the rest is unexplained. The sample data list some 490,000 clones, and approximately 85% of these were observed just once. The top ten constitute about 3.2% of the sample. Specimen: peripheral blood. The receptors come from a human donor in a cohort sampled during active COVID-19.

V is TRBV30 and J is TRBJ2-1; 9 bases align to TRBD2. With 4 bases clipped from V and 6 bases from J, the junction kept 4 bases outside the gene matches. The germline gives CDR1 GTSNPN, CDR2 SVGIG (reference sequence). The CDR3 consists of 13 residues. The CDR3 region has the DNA TGTGCCTGGAATCCAGCGGGAGGCAATGAGCAGTTCTTC. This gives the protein CAWNPAGGNEQFF. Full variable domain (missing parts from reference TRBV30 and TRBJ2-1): SQTIHQWPATLVQPVGSPLSLECTVEGTSNPNLYWYRQAAGRGLQLLFYSVGIGQISSEVPQNLSASRPQDRQFILSSKKLLLSDSGFYLCAWNPAGGNEQFFGPGTRLTVL.

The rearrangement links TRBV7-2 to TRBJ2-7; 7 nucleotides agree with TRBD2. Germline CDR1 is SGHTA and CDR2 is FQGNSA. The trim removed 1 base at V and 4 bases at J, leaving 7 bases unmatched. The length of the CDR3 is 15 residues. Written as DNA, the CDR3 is TGTGCCAGCAGCTTAGGTCGCGGGAGTCTGTACGAGCAGTACTTC. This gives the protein CASSLGRGSLYEQYF.

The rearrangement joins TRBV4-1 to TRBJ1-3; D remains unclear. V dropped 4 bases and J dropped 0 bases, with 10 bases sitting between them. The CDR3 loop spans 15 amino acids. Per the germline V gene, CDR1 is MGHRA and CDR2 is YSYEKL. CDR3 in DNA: TGCGCCAGCAGCCCAACCGGGAACTCTGGAAACACCATATATTTT. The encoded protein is CASSPTGNSGNTIYF.

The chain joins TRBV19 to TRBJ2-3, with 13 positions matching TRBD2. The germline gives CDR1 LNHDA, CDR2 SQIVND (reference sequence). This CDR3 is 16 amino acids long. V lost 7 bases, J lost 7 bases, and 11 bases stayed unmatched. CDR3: CASKMAGTSGTHTQYF. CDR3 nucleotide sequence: TGTGCCAGTAAGATGGCCGGGACTAGCGGGACTCATACGCAGTATTTT.

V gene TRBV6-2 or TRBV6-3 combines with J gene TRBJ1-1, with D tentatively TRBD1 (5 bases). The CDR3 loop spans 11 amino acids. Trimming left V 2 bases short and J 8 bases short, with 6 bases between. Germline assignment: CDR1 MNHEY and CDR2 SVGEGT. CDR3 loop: CASSYHREAFF. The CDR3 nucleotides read TGTGCCAGCAGTTACCACAGGGAAGCTTTCTTT.

The chain's CDR3 is CASSPPGDYGYTF. CDR3 bases: TGTGCCAGCAGCCCCCCAGGGGACTATGGCTACACCTTC. This sequence joins TRBV3-1 (or the pseudogene TRBV3-2) and TRBJ1-2; the D gene is possibly TRBD1 (6 bases). Deletions cut 4 bases from V and 3 bases from J, with 9 bases between. Germline V lookup: CDR1 LGHDT, CDR2 YNNKEL (reference sequence). The CDR3 sequence is 13 residues long.

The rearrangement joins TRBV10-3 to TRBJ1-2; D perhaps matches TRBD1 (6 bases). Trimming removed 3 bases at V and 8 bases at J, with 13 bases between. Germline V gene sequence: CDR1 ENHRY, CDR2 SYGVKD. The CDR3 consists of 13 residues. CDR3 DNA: TGTGCCATCAGTGACGAGACAGGTCGCGGCTACACCTTC. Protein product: CAISDETGRGYTF.

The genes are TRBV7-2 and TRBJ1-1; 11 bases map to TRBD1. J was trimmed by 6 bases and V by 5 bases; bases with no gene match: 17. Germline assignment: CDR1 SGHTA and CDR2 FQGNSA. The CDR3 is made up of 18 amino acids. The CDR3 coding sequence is TGTGCCAGCAGCGCCGTAGGGACAGGGGGGACCAGGAAGCCTGAAGCTTTCTTT. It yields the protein CASSAVGTGGTRKPEAFF.

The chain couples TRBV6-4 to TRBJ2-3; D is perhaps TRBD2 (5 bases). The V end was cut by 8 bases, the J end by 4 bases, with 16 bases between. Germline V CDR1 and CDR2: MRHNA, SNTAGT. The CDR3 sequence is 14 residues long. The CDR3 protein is CASRTGPAADTQYF. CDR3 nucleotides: TGTGCCAGCCGGACCGGGCCAGCGGCAGATACGCAGTATTTT.

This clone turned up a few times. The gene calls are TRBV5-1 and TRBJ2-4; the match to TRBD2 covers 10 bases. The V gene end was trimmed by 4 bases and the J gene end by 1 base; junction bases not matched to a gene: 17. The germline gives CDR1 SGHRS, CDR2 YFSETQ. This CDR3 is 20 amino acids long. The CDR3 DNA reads TGCGCCAGCAGCCCAACACCTGGGACTAGCGTAAATATTGCCAAAAACATTCAGTACTTC. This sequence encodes CASSPTPGTSVNIAKNIQYF.

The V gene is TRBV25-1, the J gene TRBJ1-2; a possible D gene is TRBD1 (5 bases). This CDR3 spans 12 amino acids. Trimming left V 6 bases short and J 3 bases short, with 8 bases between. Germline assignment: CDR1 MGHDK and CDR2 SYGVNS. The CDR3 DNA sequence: TGTGCCAGCAGGGGGCAGGACTATGGCTACACCTTC. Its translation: CASRGQDYGYTF.

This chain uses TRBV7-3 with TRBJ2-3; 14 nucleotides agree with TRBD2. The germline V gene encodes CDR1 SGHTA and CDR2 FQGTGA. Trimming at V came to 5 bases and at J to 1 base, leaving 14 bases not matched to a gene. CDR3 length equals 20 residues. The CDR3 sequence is CASSPRGLAGVTGGTDTQYF. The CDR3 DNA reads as TGTGCCAGCAGCCCAAGGGGACTAGCGGGAGTAACTGGCGGCACAGATACGCAGTATTTT.

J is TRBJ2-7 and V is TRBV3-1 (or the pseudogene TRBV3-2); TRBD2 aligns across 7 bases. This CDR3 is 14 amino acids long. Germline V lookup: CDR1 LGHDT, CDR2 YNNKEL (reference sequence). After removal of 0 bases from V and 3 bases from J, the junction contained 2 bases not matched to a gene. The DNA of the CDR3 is TGTGCCAGCAGCCAAGAAGCGGGGTTCTACGAGCAGTACTTC. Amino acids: CASSQEAGFYEQYF.

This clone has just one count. For the CDR3, the DNA is TGTGCCAGCAGTTCACCCGACGCTACAGGAGAGACCCAGTACTTC. This sequence encodes CASSSPDATGETQYF. This chain connects TRBV28 to TRBJ2-5; TRBD1 might be the D (5 bases). Germline V gene sequence: CDR1 MDHEN, CDR2 SYDVKM. The CDR3 is 15 amino acids. The V end lost 4 bases, the J end lost 4 bases, and 16 bases lay between the germline ends.

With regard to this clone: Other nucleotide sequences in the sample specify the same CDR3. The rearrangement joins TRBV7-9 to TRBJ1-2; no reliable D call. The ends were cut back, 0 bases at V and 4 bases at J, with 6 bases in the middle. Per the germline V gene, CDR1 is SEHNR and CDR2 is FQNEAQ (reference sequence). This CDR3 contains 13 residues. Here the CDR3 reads CASSLAGSYGYTF. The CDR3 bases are TGTGCCAGCAGCTTAGCCGGTTCCTATGGCTACACCTTC.

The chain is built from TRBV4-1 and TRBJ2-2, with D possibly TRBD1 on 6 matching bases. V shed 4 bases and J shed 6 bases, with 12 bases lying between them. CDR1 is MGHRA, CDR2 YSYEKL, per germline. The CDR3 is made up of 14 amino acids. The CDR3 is CASSRGGPPGELFF. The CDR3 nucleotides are TGCGCCAGCAGCCGTGGGGGCCCTCCCGGGGAGCTGTTTTTT.

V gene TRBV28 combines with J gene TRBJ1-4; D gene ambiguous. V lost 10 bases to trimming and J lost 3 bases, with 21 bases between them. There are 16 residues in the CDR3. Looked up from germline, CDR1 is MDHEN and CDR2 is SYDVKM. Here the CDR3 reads CATAVGTTSPNEKLFF. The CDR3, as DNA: TGTGCCACCGCAGTAGGAACTACCTCCCCTAATGAAAAACTGTTTTTT.

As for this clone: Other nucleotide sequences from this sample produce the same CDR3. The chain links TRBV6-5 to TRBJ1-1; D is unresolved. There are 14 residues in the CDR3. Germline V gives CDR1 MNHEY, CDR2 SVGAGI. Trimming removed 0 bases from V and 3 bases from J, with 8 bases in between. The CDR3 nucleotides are TGTGCCAGCAGTTACTCCCCGGGAGACACTGAAGCTTTCTTT. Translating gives CASSYSPGDTEAFF.

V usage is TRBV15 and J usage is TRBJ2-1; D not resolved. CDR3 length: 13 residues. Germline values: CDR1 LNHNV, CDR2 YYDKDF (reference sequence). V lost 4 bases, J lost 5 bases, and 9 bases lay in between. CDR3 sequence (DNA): TGTGCCACCAGCACTAGGCTAGACAATGAGCAGTTCTTC. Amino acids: CATSTRLDNEQFF.

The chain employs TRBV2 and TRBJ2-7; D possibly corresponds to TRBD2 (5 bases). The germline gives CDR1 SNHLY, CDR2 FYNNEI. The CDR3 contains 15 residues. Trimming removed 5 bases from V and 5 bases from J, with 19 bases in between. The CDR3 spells CASSNRGLGSHEQYF. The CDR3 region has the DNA TGTGCCAGCAGTAACAGAGGGTTGGGTTCCCACGAGCAGTACTTC.

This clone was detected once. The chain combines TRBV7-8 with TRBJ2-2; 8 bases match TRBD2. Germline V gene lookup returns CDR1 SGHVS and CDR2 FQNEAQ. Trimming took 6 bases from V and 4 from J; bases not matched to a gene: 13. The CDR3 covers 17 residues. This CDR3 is CASRQGRSGSLTGELFF. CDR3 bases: TGTGCCAGCAGGCAAGGACGAAGCGGGAGCCTCACCGGGGAGCTGTTTTTT.

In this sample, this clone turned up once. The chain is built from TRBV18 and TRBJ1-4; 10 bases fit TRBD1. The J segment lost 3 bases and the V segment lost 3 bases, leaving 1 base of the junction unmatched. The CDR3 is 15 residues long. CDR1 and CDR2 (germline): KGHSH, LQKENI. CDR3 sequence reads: CASSPGTGANEKLFF. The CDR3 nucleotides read TGTGCCAGCTCACCTGGGACAGGGGCTAATGAAAAACTGTTTTTT.

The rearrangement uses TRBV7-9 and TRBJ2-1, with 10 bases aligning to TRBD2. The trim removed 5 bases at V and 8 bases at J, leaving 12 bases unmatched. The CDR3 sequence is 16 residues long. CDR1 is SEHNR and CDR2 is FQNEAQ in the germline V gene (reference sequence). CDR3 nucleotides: TGTGCCAGCAGCCTACCGTTAGCGGGAGGAGTCGATGAGCAGTTCTTC. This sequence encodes CASSLPLAGGVDEQFF.

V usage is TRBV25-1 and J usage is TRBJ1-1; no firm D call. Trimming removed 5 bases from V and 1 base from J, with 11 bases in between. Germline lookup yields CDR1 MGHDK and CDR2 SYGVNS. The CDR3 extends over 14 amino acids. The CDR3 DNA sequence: TGTGCCAGCAGTCTCCACGGGAGGAACACTGAAGCTTTCTTT. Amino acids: CASSLHGRNTEAFF.